This T cell receptor (beta chain) is from a study of T cells in Graves' hyperthyroidism and ophthalmopathy. Study-wide results and limits: It was a median 6.5 months before onset that the model predicted ophthalmopathy. Ophthalmopathy was told apart from stable hyperthyroidism by a 13 V-J model.

RNA transcripts served as the template for amplifying TCR beta CDR3 regions. Primed by the HTBI set, a first-round RT-PCR was run on the TCR CDR3. One entry per CDR3 protein, called by TCRdb with MiXCR from the multiplex PCR reads. This table holds over 500,000 distinct CDR3 sequences, 40% to 55% found once. As to this clonotype: The antigen is unknown.

The specimen was peripheral blood or thyroid tissue (not recorded which). The receptor was isolated from an adult woman with Graves' disease, either hyperthyroidism or ophthalmopathy (not recorded which).

CDR3 in DNA: TGTGCCAGCAGCGTAAATACAGGGGAGGGCACTGAAGCTTTCTTT. Amino acid sequence: CASSVNTGEGTEAFF. The V and J genes are TRBV9 and TRBJ1-1; 7 nucleotides line up with TRBD1. CDR1 and CDR2 (germline): SGDLS, YYNGEE. The CDR3 runs 15 residues. V gave up 1 base and J gave up 4 bases; unmatched junction bases: 7. The full variable domain, in which reference TRBV9 and TRBJ1-1 provide the parts outside the CDR3, is DSGVTQTPKHLITATGQRVTLRCSPRSGDLSVYWYQQSLDQGLQFLIQYYNGEERAKGNILERFSAQQFPDLHSELNLSSLELGDSALYFCASSVNTGEGTEAFFGQGTRLTVV.